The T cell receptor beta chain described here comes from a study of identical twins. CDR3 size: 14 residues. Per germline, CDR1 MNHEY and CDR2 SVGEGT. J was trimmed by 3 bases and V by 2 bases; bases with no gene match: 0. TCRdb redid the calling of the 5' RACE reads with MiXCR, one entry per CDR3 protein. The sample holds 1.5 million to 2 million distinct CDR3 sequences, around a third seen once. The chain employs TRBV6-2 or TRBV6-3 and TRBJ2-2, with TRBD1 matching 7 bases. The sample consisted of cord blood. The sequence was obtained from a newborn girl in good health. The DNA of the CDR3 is TGTGCCAGCAGTTACAGGGGGCACACCGGGGAGCTGTTTTTT. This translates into CASSYRGHTGELFF.